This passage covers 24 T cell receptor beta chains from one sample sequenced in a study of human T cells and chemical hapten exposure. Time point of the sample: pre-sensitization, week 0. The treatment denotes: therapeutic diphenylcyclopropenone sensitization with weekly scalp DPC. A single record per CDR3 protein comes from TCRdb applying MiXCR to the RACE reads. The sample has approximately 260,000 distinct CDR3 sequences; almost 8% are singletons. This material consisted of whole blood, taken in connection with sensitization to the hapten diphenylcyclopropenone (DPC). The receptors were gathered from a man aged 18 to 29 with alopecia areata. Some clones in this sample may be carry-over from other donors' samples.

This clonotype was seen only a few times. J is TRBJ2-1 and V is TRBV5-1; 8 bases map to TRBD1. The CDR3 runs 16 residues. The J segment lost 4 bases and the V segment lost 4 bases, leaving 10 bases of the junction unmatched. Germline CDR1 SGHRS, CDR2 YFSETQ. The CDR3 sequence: CASSKGQADLYNEQFF. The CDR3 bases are TGCGCCAGCAGCAAGGGACAGGCAGACCTATACAATGAGCAGTTCTTC.

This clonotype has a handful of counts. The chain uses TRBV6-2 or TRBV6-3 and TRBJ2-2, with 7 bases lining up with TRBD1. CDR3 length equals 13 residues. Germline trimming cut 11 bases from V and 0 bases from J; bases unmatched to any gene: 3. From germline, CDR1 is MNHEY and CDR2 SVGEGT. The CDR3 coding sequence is TGTGCCGGGGGACAGTCGAACACCGGGGAGCTGTTTTTT. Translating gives CAGGQSNTGELFF.

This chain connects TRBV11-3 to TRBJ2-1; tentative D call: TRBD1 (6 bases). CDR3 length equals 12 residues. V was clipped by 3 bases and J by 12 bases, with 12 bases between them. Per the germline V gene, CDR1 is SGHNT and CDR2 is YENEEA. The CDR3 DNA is TGTGCCAGCAGCTTTCAGGGGCGGGTGCAGTTCTTC. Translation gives CASSFQGRVQFF.

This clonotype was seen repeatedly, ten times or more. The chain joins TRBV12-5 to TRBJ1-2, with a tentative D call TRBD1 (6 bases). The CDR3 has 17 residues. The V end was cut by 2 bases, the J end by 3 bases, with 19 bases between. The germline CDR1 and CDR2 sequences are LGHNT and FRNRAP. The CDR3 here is CASGLPPTGQRDYGYTF. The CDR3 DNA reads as TGTGCTAGTGGTTTGCCCCCGACAGGCCAACGGGACTATGGCTACACCTTC.

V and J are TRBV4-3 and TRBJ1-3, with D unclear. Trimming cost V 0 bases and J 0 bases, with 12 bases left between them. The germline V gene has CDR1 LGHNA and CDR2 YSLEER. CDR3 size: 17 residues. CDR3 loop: CASSQDRTVLSGNTIYF. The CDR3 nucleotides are TGCGCCAGCAGCCAAGATCGGACGGTTCTCTCTGGAAACACCATATATTTT.

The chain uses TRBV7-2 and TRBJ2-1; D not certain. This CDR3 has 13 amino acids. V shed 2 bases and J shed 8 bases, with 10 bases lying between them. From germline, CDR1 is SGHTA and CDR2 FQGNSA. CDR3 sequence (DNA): TGTGCCAGCAGCTTACCCAGACGTGATGAGCAGTTCTTC. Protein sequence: CASSLPRRDEQFF.

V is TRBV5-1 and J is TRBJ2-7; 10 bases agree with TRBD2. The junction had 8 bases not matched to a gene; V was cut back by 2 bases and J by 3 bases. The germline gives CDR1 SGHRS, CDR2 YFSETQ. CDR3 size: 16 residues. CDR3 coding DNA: TGCGCCAGCAGCTTAGGGTCGGGACTAGCGAGCTACGAGCAGTACGTC. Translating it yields CASSLGSGLASYEQYV.

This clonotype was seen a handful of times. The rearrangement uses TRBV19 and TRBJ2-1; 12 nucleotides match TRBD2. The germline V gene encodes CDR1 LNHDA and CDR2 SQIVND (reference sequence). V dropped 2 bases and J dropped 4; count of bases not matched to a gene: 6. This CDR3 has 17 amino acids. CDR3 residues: CASSITTSGGEYNEQFF. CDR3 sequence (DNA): TGTGCCAGTAGTATAACGACTAGCGGGGGAGAATACAATGAGCAGTTCTTC.

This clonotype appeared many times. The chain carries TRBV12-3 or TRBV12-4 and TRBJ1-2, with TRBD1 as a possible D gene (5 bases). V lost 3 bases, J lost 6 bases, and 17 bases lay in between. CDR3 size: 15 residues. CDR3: CASSLRTSVSHGYTF. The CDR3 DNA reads TGTGCCAGCAGTTTGAGGACAAGCGTATCGCATGGCTACACCTTC.

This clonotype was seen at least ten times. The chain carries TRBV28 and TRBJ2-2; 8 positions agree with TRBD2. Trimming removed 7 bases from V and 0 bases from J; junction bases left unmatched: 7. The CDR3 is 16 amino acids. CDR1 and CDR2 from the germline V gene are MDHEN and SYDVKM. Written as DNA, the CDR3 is TGTGCCAGCAACAAAGCGGGGGATGCGAACACCGGGGAGCTGTTTTTT. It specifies CASNKAGDANTGELFF.

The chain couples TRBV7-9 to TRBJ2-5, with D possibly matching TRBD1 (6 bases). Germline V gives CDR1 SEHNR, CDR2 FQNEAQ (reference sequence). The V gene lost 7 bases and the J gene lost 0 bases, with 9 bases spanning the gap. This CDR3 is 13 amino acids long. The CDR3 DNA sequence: TGTGCCAGCAATAGGGGGTACCAAGAGACCCAGTACTTC. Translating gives CASNRGYQETQYF.

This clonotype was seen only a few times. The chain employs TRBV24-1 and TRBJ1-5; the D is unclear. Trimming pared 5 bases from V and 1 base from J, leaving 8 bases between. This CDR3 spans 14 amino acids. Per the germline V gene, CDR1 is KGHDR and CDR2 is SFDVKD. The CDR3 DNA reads TGTGCCACCAGTGGCGCCAGGAGCAATCAGCCCCAGCATTTT. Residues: CATSGARSNQPQHF.

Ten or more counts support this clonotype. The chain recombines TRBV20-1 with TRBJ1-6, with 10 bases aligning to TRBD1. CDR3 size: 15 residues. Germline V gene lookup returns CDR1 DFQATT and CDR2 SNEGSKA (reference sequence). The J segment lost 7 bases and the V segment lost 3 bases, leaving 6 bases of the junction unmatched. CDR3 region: CSASLGTGENSPLHF. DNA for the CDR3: TGCAGTGCTAGCCTTGGGACAGGGGAGAATTCACCCCTCCACTTT.

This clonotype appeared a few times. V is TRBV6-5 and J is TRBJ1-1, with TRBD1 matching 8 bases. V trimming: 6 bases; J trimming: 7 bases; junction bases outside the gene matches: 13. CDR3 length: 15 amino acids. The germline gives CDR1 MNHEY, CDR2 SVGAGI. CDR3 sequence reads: CASSSQSQGANEAFF. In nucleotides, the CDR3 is TGTGCCAGCAGCTCCCAATCCCAGGGGGCTAATGAAGCTTTCTTT.

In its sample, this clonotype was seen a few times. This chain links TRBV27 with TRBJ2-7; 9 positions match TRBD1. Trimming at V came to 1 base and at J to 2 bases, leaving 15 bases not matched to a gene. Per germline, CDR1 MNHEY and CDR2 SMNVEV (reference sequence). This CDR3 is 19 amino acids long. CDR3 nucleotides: TGTGCCAGCAGTTTATACAGGGACAGGGTGAGAGGTGTAACCTACGAGCAGTACTTC. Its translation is CASSLYRDRVRGVTYEQYF.

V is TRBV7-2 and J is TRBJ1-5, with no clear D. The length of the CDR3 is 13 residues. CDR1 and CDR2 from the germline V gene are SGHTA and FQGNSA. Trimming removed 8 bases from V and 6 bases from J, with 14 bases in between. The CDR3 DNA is TGTGCCAGCTTCGGGGAGGAAGGTCAGCCCCAGCATTTT. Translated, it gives CASFGEEGQPQHF.

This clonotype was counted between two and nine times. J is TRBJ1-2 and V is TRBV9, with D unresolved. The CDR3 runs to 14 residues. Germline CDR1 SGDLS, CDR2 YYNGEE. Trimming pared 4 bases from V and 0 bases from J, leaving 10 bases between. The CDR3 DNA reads TGTGCCAGCAGCCCCGATCGAGCTAACTATGGCTACACCTTC. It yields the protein CASSPDRANYGYTF.

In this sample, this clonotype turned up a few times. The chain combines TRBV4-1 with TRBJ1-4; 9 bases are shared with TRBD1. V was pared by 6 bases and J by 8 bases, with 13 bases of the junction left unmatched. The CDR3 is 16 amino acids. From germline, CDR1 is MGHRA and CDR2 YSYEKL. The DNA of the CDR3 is TGCGCCAGCAGGCAATCCGCCGGGACAGGGAACGAAAAACTGTTTTTT. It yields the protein CASRQSAGTGNEKLFF.

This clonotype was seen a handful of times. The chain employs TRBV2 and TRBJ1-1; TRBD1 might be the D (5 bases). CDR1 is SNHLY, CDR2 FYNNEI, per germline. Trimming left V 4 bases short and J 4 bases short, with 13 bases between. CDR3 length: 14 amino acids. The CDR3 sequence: CASSAGGERTEAFF. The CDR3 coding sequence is TGTGCCAGCAGTGCGGGGGGGGAGCGCACTGAAGCTTTCTTT.

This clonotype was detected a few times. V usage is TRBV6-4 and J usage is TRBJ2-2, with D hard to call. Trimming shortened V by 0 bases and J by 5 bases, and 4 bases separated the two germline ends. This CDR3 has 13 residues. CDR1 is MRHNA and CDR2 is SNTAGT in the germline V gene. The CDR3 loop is CASSDSETGELFF. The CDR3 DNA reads TGTGCCAGCAGTGACTCTGAAACCGGGGAGCTGTTTTTT.

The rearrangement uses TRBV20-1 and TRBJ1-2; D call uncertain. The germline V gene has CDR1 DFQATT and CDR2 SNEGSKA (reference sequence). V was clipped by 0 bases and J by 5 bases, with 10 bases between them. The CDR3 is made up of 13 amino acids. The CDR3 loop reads CSARDTRAYGYTF. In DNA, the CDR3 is TGCAGTGCTAGAGACACACGAGCTTATGGCTACACCTTC.

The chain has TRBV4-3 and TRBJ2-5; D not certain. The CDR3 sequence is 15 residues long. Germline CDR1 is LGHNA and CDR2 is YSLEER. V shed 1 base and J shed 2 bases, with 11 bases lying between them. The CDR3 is CASSQGVSVQETQYF. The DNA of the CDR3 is TGCGCCAGCAGCCAAGGAGTAAGCGTACAAGAGACCCAGTACTTC.

CDR3 sequence reads: CASRGGFREKLFF. For the CDR3, the DNA is TGTGCCAGCAGGGGGGGATTTCGGGAAAAACTGTTTTTT. The chain is built from TRBV28 and TRBJ1-4; weak D call: TRBD1 (5 bases). Germline V gene sequence: CDR1 MDHEN, CDR2 SYDVKM. V lost 6 bases, J lost 8 bases, and 13 bases lay in between. This CDR3 is 13 amino acids long.

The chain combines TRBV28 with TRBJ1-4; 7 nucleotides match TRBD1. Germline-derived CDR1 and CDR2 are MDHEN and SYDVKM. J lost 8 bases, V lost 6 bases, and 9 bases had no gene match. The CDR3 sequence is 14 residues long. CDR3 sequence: CASSRDRVDEKLFF. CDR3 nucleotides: TGTGCCAGCAGCCGCGACAGGGTGGACGAAAAACTGTTTTTT.